This entry concerns a single T cell receptor beta chain. Its target antigen remains unknown. Qualities for individual bases were not recorded, and no much larger clone is one base off. The receptor library was made with the immunoSEQ multiplex PCR assay. TCRdb obtained this table from immuneACCESS and retained in-frame rearrangements with V and J assigned. These tables miss some clones; where compared with another copy, unresolved V genes account for less than half of the shortfall, and the remainder is unexplained. This sample gives about 130,000 clones in total; roughly 90% of them show up just once. Jointly, the top ten make up around 1.8% of the sample. Its CDR3 holds 15 amino acids, cysteine through phenylalanine. The retained sequence is limited to the CDR3, 45 bases, with the frame set at the first base. Between the V and J ends, shortened by 1 base and 2 bases respectively, the junction contains 11 bases. CDR1 and CDR2, per the germline V gene, are SGDLS and YYNGEE.

The data were obtained in a study of control samples from healthy donors and cancer patients (dated by TCRdb to between 2020 and 2021). The sequence derives from a man aged 18-30 years in good health. Sequencing input: blood. The chain employs TRBV9 and TRBJ2-3; no D gene can be assigned with confidence. The DNA sequence is given as TGTGCCAGCAGCGTACGAAGGTTTCCCACAGATACGCAGTATTTT. Translation gives CASSVRRFPTDTQYF.